This paragraph reports one T cell receptor (beta chain). The target antigen is unknown. The sample originates from a study of early T cells in non-severe SARS-CoV-2 infection. Whole-study context: Alpha and beta chains were unpaired, from unsorted whole-blood bulk RNA. Study observations and caveats: Matching results from VDJdb favored anti-spike CD8 responses, leaving private and CD4 specificities undetected.

The CDR3 sequence is 15 residues long. Trimming left V 9 bases short and J 5 bases short, with 20 bases between. Germline V gene lookup returns CDR1 WNHNN and CDR2 SYGVQD (reference sequence). Researchers tagged individual cDNA molecules with unique molecular identifiers. TCRdb recomputed calls from the 5' RACE reads with MiXCR, one row per CDR3 protein. The table has 60,000 to 65,000 distinct CDR3 sequences, roughly an eighth seen once; the top ten hold approximately 4.4%. The chain combines TRBV10-1 with TRBJ2-1; a weak D match, TRBD2 (7 bases). This sequence originates from an adult who was a healthcare worker with PCR-confirmed SARS-CoV-2 infection or an uninfected control (not recorded which). The sample was whole blood. The CDR3 bases are TGCGCCAGTTCCCTCGTGAGGGGGGGTCACAATGAGCAGTTCTTC. Translation gives CASSLVRGGHNEQFF.